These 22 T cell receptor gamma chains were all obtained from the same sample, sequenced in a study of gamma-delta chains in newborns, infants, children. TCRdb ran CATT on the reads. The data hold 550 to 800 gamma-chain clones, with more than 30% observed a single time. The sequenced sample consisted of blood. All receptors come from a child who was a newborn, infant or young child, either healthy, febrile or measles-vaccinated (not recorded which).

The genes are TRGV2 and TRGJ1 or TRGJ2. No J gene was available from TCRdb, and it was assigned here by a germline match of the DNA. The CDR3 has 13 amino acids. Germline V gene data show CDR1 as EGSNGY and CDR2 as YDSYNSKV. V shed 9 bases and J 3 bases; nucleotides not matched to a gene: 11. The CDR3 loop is CATASPTYYKKLF. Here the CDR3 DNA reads TGTGCCACCGCGTCCCCGACTTATTATAAGAAACTCTTT.

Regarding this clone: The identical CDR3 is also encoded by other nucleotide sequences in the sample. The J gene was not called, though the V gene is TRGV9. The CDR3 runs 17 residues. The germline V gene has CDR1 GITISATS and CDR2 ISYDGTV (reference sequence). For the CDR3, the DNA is TGTGCCTTGTGGGAGGCCCATCGGGGGTTGGGCAAAAAAATCAAGGTATTC. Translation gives CALWEAHRGLGKKIKVF.

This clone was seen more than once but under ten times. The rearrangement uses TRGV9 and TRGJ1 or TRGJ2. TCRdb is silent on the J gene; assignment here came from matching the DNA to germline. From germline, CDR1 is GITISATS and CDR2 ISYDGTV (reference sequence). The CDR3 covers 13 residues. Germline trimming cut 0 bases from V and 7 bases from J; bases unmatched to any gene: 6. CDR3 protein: CALWEVLNYKKLF. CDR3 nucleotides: TGTGCCTTGTGGGAGGTGCTAAACTATAAGAAACTCTTT.

In nucleotides, the CDR3 is TGTGCCTTGTGGGAGGTGCACCGTCCAGAGTTGGGCAAAAAAATCAAGGTATTT. Protein product: CALWEVHRPELGKKIKVF. The rearrangement links TRGV9 to TRGJP. In the absence of a J gene in TCRdb, the DNA was matched to germline to assign it here. This CDR3 has 18 residues. With V trimmed by 0 bases and J by 6 bases, 8 bases remained unmatched. Germline lookup yields CDR1 GITISATS and CDR2 ISYDGTV (reference sequence).

CDR3 in DNA: TGTGCCTTGTGGGAGGGTGCGCAAGAGTTGGGCAAAAAAATCAAGGTATTT. Translating it yields CALWEGAQELGKKIKVF. V and J are TRGV9 and TRGJP. TCRdb records no J gene; here it was assigned by comparing the DNA to germline. Germline lookup yields CDR1 GITISATS and CDR2 ISYDGTV (reference sequence). V was clipped by 2 bases and J by 3 bases; unmatched bases: 4. CDR3 length: 17 amino acids.

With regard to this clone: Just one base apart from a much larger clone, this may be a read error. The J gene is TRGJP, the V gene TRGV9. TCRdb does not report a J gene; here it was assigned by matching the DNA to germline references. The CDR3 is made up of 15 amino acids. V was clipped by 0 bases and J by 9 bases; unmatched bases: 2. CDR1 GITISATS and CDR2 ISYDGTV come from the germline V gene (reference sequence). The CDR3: CALWEVRLGKKIKVF. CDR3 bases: TGTGCCTTGTGGGAGGTGCGGTTGGGCAAAAAAATCAAGGTATTT.

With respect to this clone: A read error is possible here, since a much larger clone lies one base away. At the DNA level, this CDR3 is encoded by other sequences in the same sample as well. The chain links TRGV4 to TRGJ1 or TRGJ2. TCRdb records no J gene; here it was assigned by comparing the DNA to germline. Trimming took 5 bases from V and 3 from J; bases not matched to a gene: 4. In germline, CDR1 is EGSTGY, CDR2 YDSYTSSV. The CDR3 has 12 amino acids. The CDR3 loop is CATWGFYYKKLF. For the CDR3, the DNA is TGTGCCACCTGGGGTTTTTATTATAAGAAACTCTTT.

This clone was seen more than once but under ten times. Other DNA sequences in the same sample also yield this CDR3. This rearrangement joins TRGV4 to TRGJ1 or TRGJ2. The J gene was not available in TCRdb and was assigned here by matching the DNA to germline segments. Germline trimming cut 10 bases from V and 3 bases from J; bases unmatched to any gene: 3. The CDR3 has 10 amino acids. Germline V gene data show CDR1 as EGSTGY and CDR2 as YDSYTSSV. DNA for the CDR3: TGTGCCACTTTTTATTATAAGAAACTCTTT. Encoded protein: CATFYYKKLF.

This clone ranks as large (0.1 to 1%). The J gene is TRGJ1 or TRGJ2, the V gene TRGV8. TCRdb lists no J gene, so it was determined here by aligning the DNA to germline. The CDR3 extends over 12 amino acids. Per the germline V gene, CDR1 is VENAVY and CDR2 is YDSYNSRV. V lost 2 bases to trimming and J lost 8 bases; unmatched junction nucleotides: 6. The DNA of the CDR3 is TGTGCCACCTGGGATAAGGGTCATAAGAAACTCTTT. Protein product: CATWDKGHKKLF.

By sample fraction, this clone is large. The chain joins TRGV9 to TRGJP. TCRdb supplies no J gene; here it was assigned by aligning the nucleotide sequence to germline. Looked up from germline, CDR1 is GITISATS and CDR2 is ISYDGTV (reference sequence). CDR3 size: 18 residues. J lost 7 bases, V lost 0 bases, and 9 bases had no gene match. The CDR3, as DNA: TGTGCCTTGTGGGAGGTGCAATGGCGGGAGTTGGGCAAAAAAATCAAGGTATTT. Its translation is CALWEVQWRELGKKIKVF.

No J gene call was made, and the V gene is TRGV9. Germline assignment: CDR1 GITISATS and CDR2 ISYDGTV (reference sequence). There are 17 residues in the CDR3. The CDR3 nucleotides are TGTGCCTTGTGTGTAGCATTTGTAGAGTTGGGCACAAAAATCATGGTATTT. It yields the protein CALCVAFVELGTKIMVF.

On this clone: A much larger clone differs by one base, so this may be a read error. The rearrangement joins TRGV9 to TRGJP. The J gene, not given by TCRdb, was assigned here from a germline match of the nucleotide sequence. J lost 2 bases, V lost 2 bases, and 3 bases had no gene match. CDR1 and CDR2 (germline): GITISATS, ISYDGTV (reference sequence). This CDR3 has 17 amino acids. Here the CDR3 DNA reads TGTGCCTTGTGGGAGGCGCGGCAAGAGTTGGGCAAAAAAATCAAGGTATTT. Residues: CALWEARQELGKKIKVF.

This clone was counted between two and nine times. This CDR3 reads CALWQELGKKIKVF. The CDR3 DNA reads as TGTGCCTTGTGGCAAGAGTTGGGCAAAAAAATCAAGGTATTT. V gene TRGV9 combines with J gene TRGJP. As TCRdb names no J gene, one was assigned here on the basis of a DNA match to germline. This CDR3 is 14 amino acids long. V gave up 6 bases and J gave up 4 bases; unmatched junction bases: 0. Germline CDR1 is GITISATS and CDR2 is ISYDGTV (reference sequence).

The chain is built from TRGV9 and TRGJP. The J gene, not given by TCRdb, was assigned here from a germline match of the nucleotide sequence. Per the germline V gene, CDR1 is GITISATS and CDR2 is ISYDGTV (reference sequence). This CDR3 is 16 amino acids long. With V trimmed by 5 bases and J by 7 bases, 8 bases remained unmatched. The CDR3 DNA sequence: TGTGCCTTGTGGGGGGACCCGGAGTTGGGCAAAAAAATCAAGGTATTT. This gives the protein CALWGDPELGKKIKVF.

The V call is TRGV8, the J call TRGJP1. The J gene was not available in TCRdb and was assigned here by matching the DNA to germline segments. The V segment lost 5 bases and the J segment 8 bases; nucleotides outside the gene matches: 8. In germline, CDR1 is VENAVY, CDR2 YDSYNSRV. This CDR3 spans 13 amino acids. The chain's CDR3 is CATWAAQGWFKIF. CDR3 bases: TGTGCCACCTGGGCAGCGCAGGGTTGGTTCAAGATATTT.

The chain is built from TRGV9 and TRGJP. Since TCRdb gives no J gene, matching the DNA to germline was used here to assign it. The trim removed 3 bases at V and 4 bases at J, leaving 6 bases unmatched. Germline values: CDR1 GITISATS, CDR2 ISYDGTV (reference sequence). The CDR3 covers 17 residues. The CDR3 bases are TGTGCCTTGTGGGAGCCTCTACAAGAGTTGGGCAAAAAAATCAAGGTATTT. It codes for CALWEPLQELGKKIKVF.

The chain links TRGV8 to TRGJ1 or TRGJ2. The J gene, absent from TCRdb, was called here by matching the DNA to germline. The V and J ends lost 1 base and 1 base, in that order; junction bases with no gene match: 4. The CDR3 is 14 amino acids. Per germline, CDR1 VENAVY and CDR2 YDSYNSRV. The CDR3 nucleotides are TGTGCCACCTGGGATAGAATTAATTATTATAAGAAACTCTTT. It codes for CATWDRINYYKKLF.

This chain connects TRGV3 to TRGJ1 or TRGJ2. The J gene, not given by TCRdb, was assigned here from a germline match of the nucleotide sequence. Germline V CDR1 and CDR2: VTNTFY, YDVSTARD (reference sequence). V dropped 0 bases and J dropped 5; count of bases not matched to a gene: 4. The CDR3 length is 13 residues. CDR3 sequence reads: CATWDRPNYKKLF. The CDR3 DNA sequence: TGTGCCACCTGGGACAGGCCGAATTATAAGAAACTCTTT.

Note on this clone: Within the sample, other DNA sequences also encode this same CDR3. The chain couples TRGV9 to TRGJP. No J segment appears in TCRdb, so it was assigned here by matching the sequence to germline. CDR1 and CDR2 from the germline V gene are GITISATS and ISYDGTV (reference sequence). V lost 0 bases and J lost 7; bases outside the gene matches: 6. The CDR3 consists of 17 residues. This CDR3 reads CALWEVQGELGKKIKVF. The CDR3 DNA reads TGTGCCTTGTGGGAGGTGCAGGGGGAGTTGGGCAAAAAAATCAAGGTATTT.

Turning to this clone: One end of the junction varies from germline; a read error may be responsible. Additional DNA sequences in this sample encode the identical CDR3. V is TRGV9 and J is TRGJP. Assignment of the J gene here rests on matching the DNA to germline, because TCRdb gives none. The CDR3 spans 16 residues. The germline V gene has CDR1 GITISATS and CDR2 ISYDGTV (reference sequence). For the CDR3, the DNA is TGTGCCTTGTGGGAGAGGCAGGAGTTGGGCAAAAAAATCAAGGTATTT. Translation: CALWERQELGKKIKVF.

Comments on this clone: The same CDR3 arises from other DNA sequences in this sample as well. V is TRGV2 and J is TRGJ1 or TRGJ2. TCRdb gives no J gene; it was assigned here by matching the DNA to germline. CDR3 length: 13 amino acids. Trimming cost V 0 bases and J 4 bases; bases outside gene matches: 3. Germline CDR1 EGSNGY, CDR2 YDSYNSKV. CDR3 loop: CATWDGRYYKKLF. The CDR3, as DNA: TGTGCCACCTGGGACGGGCGATATTATAAGAAACTCTTT.

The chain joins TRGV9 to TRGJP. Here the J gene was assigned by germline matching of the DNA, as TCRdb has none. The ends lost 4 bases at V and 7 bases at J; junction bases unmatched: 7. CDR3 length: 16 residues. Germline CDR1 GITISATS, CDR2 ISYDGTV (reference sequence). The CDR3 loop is CALWDQTELGKKIKVF. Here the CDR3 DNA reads TGTGCCTTGTGGGATCAAACGGAGTTGGGCAAAAAAATCAAGGTATTT.